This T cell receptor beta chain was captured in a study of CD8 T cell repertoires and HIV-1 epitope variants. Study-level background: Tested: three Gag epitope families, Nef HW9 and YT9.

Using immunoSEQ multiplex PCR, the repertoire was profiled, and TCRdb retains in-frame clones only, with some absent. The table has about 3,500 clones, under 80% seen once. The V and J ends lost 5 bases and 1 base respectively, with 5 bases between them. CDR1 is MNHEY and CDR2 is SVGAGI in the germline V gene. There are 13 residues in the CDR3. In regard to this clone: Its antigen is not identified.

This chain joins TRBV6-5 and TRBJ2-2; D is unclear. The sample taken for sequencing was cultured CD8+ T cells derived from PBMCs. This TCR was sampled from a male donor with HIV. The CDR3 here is CASSEVNTGELFF. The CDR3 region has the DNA TGTGCCAGCAGTGAGGTGAACACCGGGGAGCTGTTTTTT.